This TCR beta chain was recorded in a study of blood T cell repertoires in COVID-19. Study summary: Researchers got acute and convalescent COVID-19 samples from the United States, Italy and Spain. Nucleic acid was either cDNA or gDNA, and it came from T cells, B-cell-depleted T cells, or PBMCs.

The junction had 6 bases not matched to a gene; V was cut back by 4 bases and J by 4 bases. Germline V lookup: CDR1 SGHVS, CDR2 FQNEAQ. This CDR3 has 15 amino acids. Study processing details: Amplification of reference gene primers was used by the study to estimate nucleated cell counts. The method was immunoSEQ multiplex PCR; TCRdb's version includes in-frame clones alone and lacks a portion of them. For V, J and clone size, that table is used; D and trimming come from the DNA. The data hold nearly 95,000 clones, with 87% observed a single time. The receptor comes from a human donor with acute or convalescent COVID-19. The donor label of this sample is uncertain. What was sequenced was peripheral blood. V is TRBV7-8 and J is TRBJ1-1; 10 positions match TRBD1. This chain's CDR3 is CASSWGQGSSTEAFF. The CDR3 nucleotides are TGTGCCAGCAGCTGGGGACAGGGGAGTTCCACTGAAGCTTTCTTT.